The text below deals with one T cell receptor beta chain. What this receptor recognizes is not known. No much larger clonotype is one base removed from it; base qualities were not supplied. The sample's time point label is to be understood as: at surgical resection after neoadjuvant nivolumab +/- ipilimumab. Samples were obtained from the phase 2 randomized NEOSTAR trial, in which neoadjuvant nivolumab or nivolumab plus ipilimumab followed by surgery was tested in operable NSCLC. This record comes from a study of neoadjuvant nivolumab and ipilimumab in lung cancer (dated by TCRdb to 2019 to 2021). In the study overall: Nivolumab was given at 3 mg/kg intravenously on days 1, 15 and 29, and the combination arm added ipilimumab 1 mg/kg on day 1 only. For each study arm, the primary endpoint of the trial was the rate of major pathologic response (MPR) in the intention-to-treat population. The trial treated fewer than 45 patients with operable NSCLC: 23 were randomized to nivolumab monotherapy and around 20 to nivolumab plus ipilimumab. The study compared TCR repertoires in pretherapy (baseline) peripheral blood with TCR repertoires in tumors resected at surgery after neoadjuvant immune checkpoint blockade. Matched pretherapy and resected tumor pairs were analyzed from seven patients, of whom four had been treated with nivolumab and three with nivolumab plus ipilimumab. On the study overall, not on this receptor specifically: Richness in tumors resected after neoadjuvant therapy showed a positive correlation with pretherapy blood TCR richness (Spearman R of about 0.86). TCR sequencing was performed in a small number of samples. No significant correlation was found between TCR clonality and pathologic tumor regression, and only a single major-pathologic-response sample was available for the analysis of TCR clonality versus pathologic tumor regression. Tumor T-cell richness and clonality rose from pretherapy to surgery in three of three dual-therapy tumors but in only two of four nivolumab-treated tumors. Greater TCR richness and clonality were observed in resected tumors than in tumor-adjacent uninvolved lung, and increases were observed in more dual-therapy-treated tumors.

Libraries came from the immunoSEQ multiplex PCR assay. For the original study's pipeline: Richness and clonality were used to summarize the repertoires, and clones that significantly expanded or contracted between pre- and post-therapy samples were identified. TCRdb holds this immuneACCESS table with in-frame rearrangements only. Some clones are missing; in checked studies, unresolved V genes explain under half, and the rest has no known cause. That table furnishes V, J and clone size, whereas the DNA furnished D and trimming. The sample profile shows 3,000 to 4,500 clones; over 70% of them were found once. In total, the top ten clones hold roughly 1.4% of the sample. Inclusive of the bounding cysteine and phenylalanine, the CDR3 is 14 residues long. The sequence is cut down to CDR3 DNA, 42 bases in frame from base 1. According to the germline V gene, CDR1 reads ENHRY and CDR2 reads SYGVKD. The V end loses 9 bases and the J end loses 3 bases, and a stretch of 18 bases separates them.

This TCR derives from an adult with non-small cell lung cancer. Sample: peripheral blood, taken after neoadjuvant nivolumab, alone or with ipilimumab, at or shortly before surgery. The chain uses TRBV10-3 and TRBJ2-7; TRBD1 is a weak D gene call, 5 bases matching. This receptor carries the CDR3 CAITAQEMSYEQYF. Read as DNA, the sequence is TGTGCCATTACGGCACAGGAGATGAGCTACGAGCAGTACTTC.